A selection of T cell receptor beta chains follows, all from one sample in a study of response to subunit inactivated influenza vaccine. TCRdb re-called the RT-PCR reads with MiXCR, one entry per CDR3 protein. The table records 200,000 to 250,000 distinct CDR3 sequences, 9% to 15% of them present only once. This specimen consisted of non-naive T cells sorted from PBMCs, obtained 14 to 15 days before vaccination. These receptors originate from a man aged 45-65 years who received an inactivated influenza vaccine. CDR3s include the opening cysteine and the closing phenylalanine or tryptophan. A D gene is named only where the DNA matches it firmly. Where a row states a size, it is once, few, many or the class of an expanded clone; other rows omit it.

CDR3 length | J gene | V gene | D gene | clone size | CDR3 DNA | CDR3 protein
13 | TRBJ2-5 | TRBV5-6 | - | - | TGTGCCAGCAGCCGCCCCCGAGGGGAGACCCAGTACTTC | CASSRPRGETQYF
13 | TRBJ1-2 | TRBV10-3 | TRBD1 | few | TGTGCCATCCAGGGACAGGGGGCCTATGGCTACACCTTC | CAIQGQGAYGYTF
14 | TRBJ1-1 | TRBV3-1 | - | few | TGTGCCAGCAGCCAAGAGGGACGGCAGAGTGAAGCTTTCTTT | CASSQEGRQSEAFF
15 | TRBJ2-1 | TRBV11-3 | TRBD2 | - | TGTGCCAGCAGCTTCTCGGCGGGAGGGGTAAATGAGCAGTTCTTC | CASSFSAGGVNEQFF
14 | TRBJ2-2 | TRBV5-1 | - | many | TGCGCCAGCAGCTTGGTTCGGAGTCCCGGGGAGCTGTTTTTT | CASSLVRSPGELFF
12 | TRBJ1-2 | TRBV4-1 | - | many | TGCGCCAGCAGCCCGTCCATGGGTGGCTACACCTTC | CASSPSMGGYTF
16 | TRBJ2-1 | TRBV6-1 | - | - | TGTGCCAGCAGTGAAGCACGGCAGGTTATTTTCGATGAGCAGTTCTTC | CASSEARQVIFDEQFF
14 | TRBJ2-7 | TRBV29-1 | TRBD2 | few | TGCAGCGTTCGGTTTCTAGCGGGAGCGGTGGGGCAGTACTTC | CSVRFLAGAVGQYF
14 | TRBJ2-7 | TRBV20-1 | TRBD2 | once | TGCAGTGAGAGACAACTAGCGGGGTCCTACGAGCAGTACTTC | CSERQLAGSYEQYF
17 | TRBJ2-3 | TRBV5-1 | TRBD2 | - | TGCGCCAGCAGCTTGGGTGCAGGACTAGCGGGAGTGGATACGCAGTATTTT | CASSLGAGLAGVDTQYF
14 | TRBJ2-7 | TRBV5-1 | - | many | TGCGCCAGCAGCTCCCCGGACAGACCCTACGAGCAGTACTTC | CASSSPDRPYEQYF
13 | TRBJ2-5 | TRBV7-9 | TRBD1 | - | TGTGCCAGCAGCTTAGACTGGACAGGTACCCAGTACTTC | CASSLDWTGTQYF
16 | TRBJ2-7 | TRBV20-1 | TRBD2 | - | TGCAGTGCTAGAGGGGGGGGACTAGCGGGAAGATACGAGCAGTACTTC | CSARGGGLAGRYEQYF
14 | TRBJ2-4 | TRBV3-1 | - | - | TGTGCCAGCAGCCAAGTGGGCGCCAAAAACATTCAGTACTTC | CASSQVGAKNIQYF
11 | TRBJ2-5 | TRBV2 | - | many | TGCGCCAGCAGCGTCGAAGAGACCCAGTACTTC | CASSVEETQYF
14 | TRBJ2-7 | TRBV20-1 | - | few | TGCAGTGCGATTGCCGACAGGCCCCCCTACGAGCAGTACTTC | CSAIADRPPYEQYF
15 | TRBJ1-2 | TRBV4-1 | - | few | TGCGCCAGCAGCCAAGATCCAGGGGCGAGCTATGGCTACACCTTC | CASSQDPGASYGYTF
14 | TRBJ1-3 | TRBV6-1 | - | - | TGTGCCAGCAGAACCCAGGAGGAGGTCAGCCCGATATATTTT | CASRTQEEVSPIYF
15 | TRBJ2-1 | TRBV20-1 | TRBD2 | few | TGCAGTGCTAACTCCGGGACTAGCGGGTACAATGAGCAGTTCTTC | CSANSGTSGYNEQFF
13 | TRBJ1-1 | TRBV29-1 | - | many | TGCAGCGTTGAAGGCTCTGGCCACACTGAAGCTTTCTTT | CSVEGSGHTEAFF